This is a list of T cell receptor beta chains from one sample in a study of T cells in Graves' hyperthyroidism and ophthalmopathy. TCRdb re-derived calls from the multiplex PCR reads in MiXCR, one entry per CDR3 protein. The profile shows hundreds of thousands of distinct CDR3 sequences, about 15% of them singletons. The specimen sequenced was blood. All receptors come from a woman between 50 and 59 years old with Graves' ophthalmopathy. Each CDR3 is given with its conserved first and last residue. The order of the fields is V gene, J gene, CDR3 length, D gene, CDR3 protein. A D gene is named only where the DNA matches it firmly.

TRBV5-1,TRBJ2-1,13,TRBD1,CASIPQGASEQFF
TRBV5-1,TRBJ2-5,13,.,CASGRGTGETQYF
TRBV6-5,TRBJ2-1,12,.,CASSYDGGRQFF
TRBV12-3/TRBV12-4,.,15,.,CASSLGPSSYNEQYF
TRBV7-2,TRBJ2-5,14,TRBD2,CASSLSGLARGKYF
TRBV19,TRBJ2-7,14,.,CASSTRLVAYEQYF
TRBV7-6,TRBJ2-7,17,TRBD2,CASSLEPSGRAFHEQYF
TRBV6-1,TRBJ2-7,16,.,CATNEVPGLSSYEQYF
TRBV3-1,TRBJ2-4,20,TRBD2,CASRQSQFILAGVAKNIQYF
TRBV3-1,TRBJ1-3,14,.,CASARDVTGNTIYF
TRBV7-9,TRBJ2-7,12,TRBD2,CASASGRYEQYF
TRBV7-2,TRBJ1-6,14,TRBD1,CASRYRGQGSPLHF
TRBV9,TRBJ2-3,16,.,CASSVGLDISTDTQYF
TRBV5-1,TRBJ1-2,14,TRBD1,CASSFTQGREGYTF
TRBV27,TRBJ2-1,22,TRBD1,CASSLYAPTGQGRLSSYNEQFF
TRBV30,TRBJ2-2,11,.,CAWKSTGELFF
TRBV7-9,TRBJ2-1,15,.,CASSMTPSSYNEQFF
TRBV19,TRBJ2-1,15,TRBD2,CASMPAGGLDNEQFF
TRBV19,TRBJ1-4,15,.,CASRDRWSNREKLFF
TRBV5-5,TRBJ2-4,18,TRBD2,CASSSLAGDVWVENIQYF
TRBV5-1,TRBJ2-4,14,TRBD1,CASSPRQGTNIQYF
TRBV7-8,TRBJ2-2,15,.,CASSFGGTYTGELFF
TRBV28,TRBJ2-7,11,.,CASSSRGEQYF
TRBV14,TRBJ2-1,16,.,CASSAPPVTAYNEQFF
TRBV11-2,TRBJ2-1,11,.,CASSLVTRQFF
TRBV14,TRBJ1-6,14,TRBD1,CASSLSGTVSSLHF
TRBV7-2,TRBJ2-5,14,TRBD2,CASSHSGSEGTQYF
TRBV5-1,TRBJ1-1,18,TRBD1,CASSLVVWRGRMNTEAFF
TRBV5-6,TRBJ2-5,15,TRBD1,CASSLQGASLETQYF
TRBV5-1,TRBJ2-7,16,.,CASSLGTSGAPYEQYF
TRBV6-2/TRBV6-3,TRBJ2-5,17,TRBD2,CASSYPSDGLAEETQYF
TRBV30,TRBJ1-1,11,.,CAWSVLGEAFF
TRBV2,TRBJ2-5,14,.,CASSETLFQETQYF
TRBV19,TRBJ2-2,16,.,CASSIGTARRTGELFF
TRBV2,TRBJ2-2,14,.,CASIGGRNTGELFF
TRBV6-1,TRBJ1-5,14,.,CASSQLDSNQPQHF
TRBV20-1,TRBJ2-1,14,.,CSARDNGGRNEQFF
TRBV6-1,TRBJ1-3,16,.,CASSEGGGSYGNTIYF
TRBV28,TRBJ2-7,15,.,CASSPLTKTNYEQYF
TRBV10-3,TRBJ2-7,14,TRBD1,CAIRSGTGVYEQYF